The 16 T cell receptor gamma chains given below trace back to one sample, sequenced in a study of γδ T cells in repeated Plasmodium falciparum infection. TCRdb reanalysed the multiplex PCR reads with CATT. Here the sample spans roughly 27,000 gamma-chain clones, 2.5% to 3.5% being singletons. Gammadelta T cells were flow-sorted from PBMC into Vgamma9/Vdelta2+ and Vdelta2-negative populations for bulk analysis. The specimen sequenced was gamma-delta T cells from blood. The receptors derive from a pool of human donors (malaria-infected and uninfected, not separated).

In this sample, this clone turned up a few times. A read error likely explains why the TCRdb protein, taken from a much larger clone, differs from this DNA's translation at residue 4; the protein shown is translated from the DNA. This chain uses TRGV9 with TRGJ1 or TRGJ2. The J gene, left out of TCRdb, was set here by checking the DNA against germline. The CDR3 covers 13 residues. Germline loops: CDR1 GITISATS, CDR2 ISYDGTV (reference sequence). CDR3 sequence: CALREAPLYKKLF. The CDR3 coding sequence is TGTGCCTTGCGGGAGGCGCCCCTTTATAAGAAACTCTTT.

On this clone itself: Only one base separates this from a far larger clonotype, so it likely reflects a read error. Other DNA sequences from this sample encode an identical CDR3 as well. The chain couples TRGV9 to TRGJ1 or TRGJ2. In the absence of a J gene in TCRdb, the DNA was matched to germline to assign it here. CDR1 is GITISATS and CDR2 is ISYDGTV in the germline V gene (reference sequence). CDR3 length: 14 residues. The CDR3 here is CALWEVRGFYKKLF. The DNA for the CDR3 is TGTGCCCTGTGGGAGGTGCGAGGGTTTTATAAGAAACTCTTT.

This clone was found a few times. The CDR3 DNA is TGTGCCACCTGGGGGCGTGAGGTGTATAAGAAACTCTTT. Translating gives CATWGREVYKKLF. The chain recombines TRGV5 with TRGJ1 or TRGJ2. The J gene, missing from TCRdb, was assigned here through DNA to germline matching. Per the germline V gene, CDR1 is VINAFY and CDR2 is YDVSNSKD. The CDR3 runs to 13 residues. Losses at the gene ends were 5 bases for V and 7 bases for J; bases not matched to a gene: 11.

In this sample, this clone turned up many times. The chain is built from TRGV5 and TRGJ1 or TRGJ2. In germline, CDR1 is VINAFY, CDR2 YDVSNSKD. The junction had 7 bases not matched to a gene; V was cut back by 0 bases and J by 5 bases. The length of the CDR3 is 14 residues. The CDR3 DNA sequence: TGTGCCACCTGGGACAGGCCATTTAATTATAAGAAACTCTTT. Translating gives CATWDRPFNYKKLF.

This clone was seen ten or more times. Translating this DNA gives a protein that differs at residue 11 from the TCRdb one, which belongs to a much larger clone; a read error is likely, and the protein shown is this translation. V usage is TRGV2 and J usage is TRGJ1 or TRGJ2. CDR3 size: 13 residues. Germline CDR1 is EGSNGY and CDR2 is YDSYNSKV. The CDR3: CATWDGLFYKRLF. For the CDR3, the DNA is TGTGCCACCTGGGACGGGCTTTTTTATAAGAGACTCTTT.

In its sample, this clone was seen many times. A much larger clone lies one base from this, so it may be a read error. The chain has TRGV2 and TRGJ1 or TRGJ2. In the absence of a J gene in TCRdb, the DNA was matched to germline to assign it here. Germline CDR1 reads EGSNGY; CDR2 reads YDSYNSKV. This CDR3 is 13 amino acids long. V shed 0 bases and J 10 bases; nucleotides not matched to a gene: 9. The CDR3 is CATWDGHSYKKLF. The CDR3 DNA follows: TGTGCCACCTGGGACGGGCATTCTTACAAGAAACTCTTT.

There are many counts of this clone. The translation of this DNA and the TCRdb protein of a much larger clone differ at residue 7, probably owing to a read error; the protein shown here is translated from the DNA. The chain uses TRGV9 and TRGJP. The J gene is not listed in TCRdb, so it was assigned here from a DNA match to germline. From germline, CDR1 is GITISATS and CDR2 ISYDGTV (reference sequence). The CDR3 loop spans 13 amino acids. The CDR3 nucleotides read TGTGCCTTGGGGGAGTTGAGCAAAAAAATCAAGGTATTT. Translation: CALGELSKKIKVF.

This clone was counted ten times or more. A far larger clone is off by one base, so a read error is likely. The chain is built from TRGV4 and TRGJ1 or TRGJ2. The CDR3 consists of 11 residues. From germline, CDR1 is EGSTGY and CDR2 YDSYTSSV. The CDR3 spells CATWDARVGVF. CDR3 coding DNA: TGTGCCACCTGGGATGCGCGGGTTGGGGTCTTT.

There are many counts of this clone. The chain recombines TRGV9 with TRGJP1. Here the J gene came from matching the DNA to germline, since TCRdb omits it. The CDR3 consists of 15 residues. V lost 8 bases, J lost 3 bases, and 12 bases stayed unmatched. Germline-derived CDR1 and CDR2 are GITISATS and ISYDGTV (reference sequence). For the CDR3, the DNA is TGTGCCTTGTCACAATACGAGGCCACTGGTTGGTTCAAGATATTT. Protein: CALSQYEATGWFKIF.

To note about this clone: Other DNA sequences from this sample encode an identical CDR3 as well. Called V gene: TRGV9; the J gene was not called. CDR1 is GITISATS and CDR2 is ISYDGTV in the germline V gene (reference sequence). The CDR3 covers 30 residues. CDR3 sequence (DNA): TGTGCCTTGTGGGAGGAGTGGCGGGGAAACTCTTTAGCAGTGGAACAACACTTGCTGTCACAGGTAAGTATCGGAAGAATACAACATTTC. Protein: CALWEEWRGNSLAVEQHLLSQVSIGRIQHF.

This clone appeared many times. Just one base apart from a much larger clone, this may be a read error. This chain links TRGV9 with TRGJ1 or TRGJ2. No J gene was available from TCRdb, and it was assigned here by a germline match of the DNA. Germline V gene lookup returns CDR1 GITISATS and CDR2 ISYDGTV (reference sequence). This CDR3 region has 14 residues. This CDR3 reads CALWEVKGVYKKLF. The CDR3 coding sequence is TGCGCCTTGTGGGAGGTGAAGGGTGTGTATAAGAAACTCTTT.

This clone has a handful of counts. This probably arose from a read error, given a far larger clone one base away. This specimen includes other DNA sequences encoding the same CDR3. This chain links TRGV9 with TRGJ1 or TRGJ2. Since TCRdb gives no J gene, matching the DNA to germline was used here to assign it. After removal of 0 bases from V and 12 bases from J, the junction contained 14 bases not matched to a gene. The germline V gene encodes CDR1 GITISATS and CDR2 ISYDGTV (reference sequence). The CDR3 is 14 amino acids. CDR3 region: CALWEVQGRIRKLF. In DNA, the CDR3 is TGTGCCTTGTGGGAGGTGCAGGGGCGGATAAGGAAACTCTTT.

Many counts were recorded for this clone. V and J are TRGV9 and TRGJP. J gave up 6 bases and V 1 base, and 6 bases lay outside the gene matches. The CDR3 length is 17 residues. The V gene's germline CDR1 is GITISATS and CDR2 ISYDGTV (reference sequence). In DNA form, the CDR3 reads TGTGCCTTGTGGGAGGTTTCTGGAGAGTTGGGCAAAAAAATCAAGGTATTT. Translation gives CALWEVSGELGKKIKVF.

Regarding this clone: TCRdb attributes to this sequence the protein of a much larger clone, which differs from the DNA translation at residue 4; a read error is likely, and the protein displayed is translated from the DNA. The chain couples TRGV9 to TRGJ1 or TRGJ2. The J gene is absent in TCRdb and was assigned here via DNA matching to germline. The CDR3 extends over 14 amino acids. Germline V gene sequence: CDR1 GITISATS, CDR2 ISYDGTV (reference sequence). CDR3: CALRETQNYYKKLF. CDR3 bases: TGTGCCTTGCGGGAGACACAGAATTATTATAAGAAACTCTTT.

This clone was observed many times. TCRdb's protein for this DNA is that of a much larger clone and differs from the translation at residue 9, likely a read error; the protein shown is the DNA translation. The rearrangement joins TRGV8 to TRGJ1 or TRGJ2. Germline CDR1 is VENAVY and CDR2 is YDSYNSRV. The CDR3 totals 11 residues. The DNA for the CDR3 is TGTGCCACCTGGGAGGGATATAAGGAACTCTTT. Translated: CATWEGYKELF.

Within the sample, this clone is medium-sized. J is TRGJP and V is TRGV9. The V gene end was trimmed by 0 bases and the J gene end by 6 bases; junction bases not matched to a gene: 5. CDR1 GITISATS and CDR2 ISYDGTV come from the germline V gene (reference sequence). The CDR3 contains 17 residues. As DNA, the CDR3 is TGTGCCTTGTGGGAGGTGCAAGGAGAGTTGGGCAAAAAAATCAAGGTATTT. Encoded protein: CALWEVQGELGKKIKVF.